The 17 T cell receptor beta chains listed next were all sequenced from one sample in a study of cytomegalovirus exposure and HLA in healthy donors. The PCR was carried out with 60 Vbeta primers and 13 Jbeta primers. The data were produced by immunoSEQ multiplex PCR, yet TCRdb's version contains in-frame clones alone and is incomplete. The repertoire consists of 120,000 to 150,000 clones, with 64% occurring once and the leading ten covering 3%. Sequencing used PBMCs. Receptor source: a young woman in good health and CMV-seropositive.

The chain is built from TRBV5-4 and TRBJ2-3, with TRBD2 matching 7 bases. This CDR3 comprises 14 residues. V lost 1 base and J lost 6; bases outside the gene matches: 5. Germline loops: CDR1 SGHNT, CDR2 YYREEE (reference sequence). The CDR3 here is CASSLIETSDTQYF. DNA of the CDR3: TGTGCCAGCAGCTTGATAGAGACTAGCGATACGCAGTATTTT.

This clone was recorded once. The V and J genes are TRBV6-4 and TRBJ2-2; D perhaps matches TRBD2 (5 bases). V lost 9 bases and J 0 bases, leaving 11 bases between the germline ends. The CDR3 consists of 14 residues. Per the germline V gene, CDR1 is MRHNA and CDR2 is SNTAGT. The chain's CDR3 is CASRLATNTGELFF. The CDR3, as DNA: TGTGCCAGTCGGCTAGCCACGAACACCGGGGAGCTGTTTTTT.

The chain couples TRBV18 to TRBJ2-5; 9 nucleotides match TRBD1. V was pared by 3 bases and J by 2 bases, with 10 bases of the junction left unmatched. CDR3 size: 17 residues. CDR1 is KGHSH and CDR2 is LQKENI in the germline V gene. CDR3 coding DNA: TGTGCCAGCTCACCCCGGAAAGGGACAGGGTTGCAAGAGACCCAGTACTTC. Encoded protein: CASSPRKGTGLQETQYF. The whole variable domain, filled in from reference TRBV18 and TRBJ2-5, reads NAGVMQNPRHLVRRRGQEARLRCSPMKGHSHVYWYRQLPEEGLKFMVYLQKENIIDESGMPKERFSAEFPKEGPSILRIQQVVRGDSAAYFCASSPRKGTGLQETQYFGPGTRLLVL.

This clone was detected only a few times. The CDR3 is CASSPGVTEAFF. The CDR3 DNA reads as TGTGCCAGCTCACCCGGGGTTACTGAAGCTTTCTTT. V is TRBV18 and J is TRBJ1-1; no definite D call. This CDR3 region has 12 residues. Per the germline V gene, CDR1 is KGHSH and CDR2 is LQKENI. V dropped 3 bases and J dropped 5 bases, with 7 bases sitting between them.

V usage is TRBV5-4 and J usage is TRBJ2-5; D may be TRBD2 (7 bases). Trimming cost V 4 bases and J 4 bases, with 20 bases left between them. The CDR3 extends over 16 amino acids. Germline V gene lookup returns CDR1 SGHNT and CDR2 YYREEE (reference sequence). CDR3 sequence reads: CASSVIIGGGTETQYF. CDR3 DNA sequence: TGTGCCAGCAGCGTGATAATAGGGGGGGGGACAGAGACCCAGTACTTC.

This clone was observed a few times. V and J are TRBV18 and TRBJ2-7; D is perhaps TRBD2 (6 bases). Trimming took off 2 bases at V and 3 bases at J, with 8 bases between the two ends. This CDR3 is built from 13 residues. Germline CDR1 KGHSH, CDR2 LQKENI. The DNA for the CDR3 is TGTGCCAGCTCACCAGGAGGGAACTACGAGCAGTACTTC. Protein sequence: CASSPGGNYEQYF.

This sequence joins TRBV5-1 and TRBJ2-5; no clear D gene. The assigned J gene may be wrong: the sequence end matches TRBJ2-7 better. The CDR3 totals 14 residues. From germline, CDR1 is SGHRS and CDR2 YFSETQ. The chain's CDR3 is CASSLGAAAYEQYF. DNA for the CDR3: TGCGCCAGCAGCTTGGGGGCAGCCGCTTACGAGCAGTACTTC.

The V gene is TRBV7-9, the J gene TRBJ2-5; D is perhaps TRBD2 (6 bases). The end of the DNA fits TRBJ2-7 better, so the J call may be wrong. The CDR3 is made up of 13 amino acids. CDR1 SEHNR and CDR2 FQNEAQ come from the germline V gene (reference sequence). The CDR3 protein is CASSFASVGEQYF. CDR3 coding DNA: TGTGCCAGCAGCTTCGCTAGCGTCGGCGAGCAGTACTTC.

V is TRBV6-5 and J is TRBJ1-1; D possibly corresponds to TRBD1 (6 bases). The CDR3 runs 14 residues. Trimming pared 6 bases from V and 1 base from J, leaving 12 bases between. Germline V CDR1 and CDR2: MNHEY, SVGAGI. The DNA of the CDR3 is TGTGCCAGCAGCCGACCGACAGGGAACACTGAAGCTTTCTTT. It translates to CASSRPTGNTEAFF.

The rearrangement uses TRBV5-1 and TRBJ2-5, with a possible D match to TRBD2 (5 bases). This CDR3 has 12 amino acids. V shed 7 bases and J shed 4 bases, with 11 bases lying between them. Germline CDR1 reads SGHRS; CDR2 reads YFSETQ. The CDR3: CASGEGRETQYF. The CDR3 DNA follows: TGCGCCAGCGGTGAAGGGAGAGAGACCCAGTACTTC.

V and J are TRBV4-1 and TRBJ1-2; D is perhaps TRBD1 (5 bases). CDR1 is MGHRA and CDR2 is YSYEKL in the germline V gene. V shed 5 bases and J shed 4 bases, with 20 bases lying between them. CDR3 length equals 16 residues. CDR3 protein: CASSYTPGLGRYGYTF. CDR3 nucleotides: TGCGCCAGCAGCTATACCCCGGGCCTGGGGCGCTATGGCTACACCTTC.

V is TRBV30 and J is TRBJ1-2; maybe TRBD1 (5 bases). Per the germline V gene, CDR1 is GTSNPN and CDR2 is SVGIG (reference sequence). The CDR3 is 13 residues long. Between the trimmed V and J ends, which lost 5 bases and 5 bases, there was a span of 15 bases. As DNA, the CDR3 is TGTGCCTGGTCCGACGGGACTCGTTATGGCTACACCTTC. Translating it yields CAWSDGTRYGYTF.

The V and J genes are TRBV5-6 and TRBJ2-7; 12 positions match TRBD1. The junction had 8 bases not matched to a gene; V was cut back by 4 bases and J by 6 bases. This CDR3 contains 15 residues. Germline CDR1 SGHDT, CDR2 YYEEEE. The CDR3 reads CASSRWGTGGLEQYF. The CDR3 DNA sequence: TGTGCCAGCAGCAGGTGGGGGACAGGGGGCCTCGAGCAGTACTTC. Together with reference TRBV5-6 and TRBJ2-7, the CDR3 gives the full variable domain: DAGVTQSPTHLIKTRGQQVTLRCSPKSGHDTVSWYQQALGQGPQFIFQYYEEEERQRGNFPDRFSGHQFPNYSSELNVNALLLGDSALYLCASSRWGTGGLEQYFGPGTRLTVT.

For the CDR3, the DNA is TGTGCCTGGAGTAGACTAGCGGCGTCAGATACGCAGTATTTT. Protein sequence: CAWSRLAASDTQYF. This sequence joins TRBV30 and TRBJ2-3, with 9 bases identical to TRBD2. The V gene end was trimmed by 2 bases and the J gene end by 4 bases; junction bases not matched to a gene: 4. Germline V gives CDR1 GTSNPN, CDR2 SVGIG (reference sequence). This CDR3 is 14 amino acids long.

The DNA for the CDR3 is TGTGCCAGTAGTAACCGGGGGGGTTGGGAGACCCAGTACTTC. Protein product: CASSNRGGWETQYF. V is TRBV19 and J is TRBJ2-5; 8 nucleotides align to TRBD2. This CDR3 is 14 amino acids long. The germline V gene has CDR1 LNHDA and CDR2 SQIVND (reference sequence). Losses at the gene ends were 4 bases for V and 5 bases for J; bases not matched to a gene: 6.

The V call is TRBV5-6, the J call TRBJ2-3; D perhaps matches TRBD2 (5 bases). From germline, CDR1 is SGHDT and CDR2 YYEEEE. V lost 4 bases to trimming and J lost 0 bases, with 9 bases between them. The CDR3 is made up of 14 amino acids. CDR3 sequence reads: CASSQRRSTDTQYF. The CDR3 region has the DNA TGTGCCAGCAGCCAGCGGAGGAGCACAGATACGCAGTATTTT. Full variable domain (rest looked up from reference TRBV5-6 and TRBJ2-3): DAGVTQSPTHLIKTRGQQVTLRCSPKSGHDTVSWYQQALGQGPQFIFQYYEEEERQRGNFPDRFSGHQFPNYSSELNVNALLLGDSALYLCASSQRRSTDTQYFGPGTRLTVL.

This clone was observed a few times. The chain employs TRBV7-9 and TRBJ2-6; possible D gene TRBD1, 5 bases. Looked up from germline, CDR1 is SEHNR and CDR2 is FQNEAQ (reference sequence). V lost 6 bases to trimming and J lost 0 bases, with 9 bases between them. This CDR3 has 15 amino acids. The CDR3 DNA reads TGTGCCAGCAGACCGGACATCTCTGGGGCCAACGTCCTGACTTTC. Translation: CASRPDISGANVLTF. Together with reference TRBV7-9 and TRBJ2-6, the CDR3 gives the full variable domain: DTGVSQNPRHKITKRGQNVTFRCDPISEHNRLYWYRQTLGQGPEFLTYFQNEAQLEKSRLLSDRFSAERPKGSFSTLEIQRTEQGDSAMYLCASRPDISGANVLTFGAGSRLTVL.